The present entry profiles one T cell receptor beta chain with its context. In terms of age and location, participants ranged from roughly 18 to 90 years and lived in about two dozen US areas. Which cohort a participant joined came from the clinical history participants gave. Looked up from germline, CDR1 is LNHDA and CDR2 is SQIVND (reference sequence). The CDR3 is 12 residues long. Trimming took 4 bases from V and 9 from J; bases not matched to a gene: 2. The sample comes from a study of blood T cell repertoires in COVID-19. At the level of the study: Sites across the United States, Italy and Spain contributed samples from acute and convalescent COVID-19. Sources were T cells, B-cell-depleted T cells, or PBMCs; the material itself was cDNA or gDNA.

The data were produced by immunoSEQ multiplex PCR, yet TCRdb's version contains in-frame clones alone and is incomplete. The repertoire includes about 220,000 clones, 83% of them detected once, and about 5.3% sits in the top ten. This receptor was identified in a woman aged 50 to 60 who had been exposed to COVID-19. Source material: PBMCs or T cells enriched from blood (not recorded which). V and J are TRBV19 and TRBJ2-1; 8 nucleotides match TRBD1. The CDR3 spells CASSRTGREQFF. The CDR3 nucleotides read TGTGCCAGTAGTAGGACAGGGCGTGAGCAGTTCTTC.